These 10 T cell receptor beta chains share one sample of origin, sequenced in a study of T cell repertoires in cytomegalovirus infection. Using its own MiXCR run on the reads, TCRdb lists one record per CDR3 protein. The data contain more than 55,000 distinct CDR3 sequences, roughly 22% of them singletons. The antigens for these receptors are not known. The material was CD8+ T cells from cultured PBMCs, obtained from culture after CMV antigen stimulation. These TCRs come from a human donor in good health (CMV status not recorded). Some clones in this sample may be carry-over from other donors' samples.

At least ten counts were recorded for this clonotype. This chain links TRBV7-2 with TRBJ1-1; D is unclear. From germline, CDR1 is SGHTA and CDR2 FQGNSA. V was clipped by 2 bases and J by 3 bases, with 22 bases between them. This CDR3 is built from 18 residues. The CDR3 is CASSLSKYWEGRDTEAFF. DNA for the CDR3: TGTGCCAGCAGCTTAAGTAAATACTGGGAGGGAAGGGACACTGAAGCTTTCTTT.

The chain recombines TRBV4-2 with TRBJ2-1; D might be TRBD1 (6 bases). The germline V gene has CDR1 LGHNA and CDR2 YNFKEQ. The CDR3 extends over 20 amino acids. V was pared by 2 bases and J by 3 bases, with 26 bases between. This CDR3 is CASSQRVGQSSPFYYNEQFF. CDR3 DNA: TGTGCCAGCAGCCAAAGGGTCGGACAGTCTAGTCCATTTTACTACAATGAGCAGTTCTTC.

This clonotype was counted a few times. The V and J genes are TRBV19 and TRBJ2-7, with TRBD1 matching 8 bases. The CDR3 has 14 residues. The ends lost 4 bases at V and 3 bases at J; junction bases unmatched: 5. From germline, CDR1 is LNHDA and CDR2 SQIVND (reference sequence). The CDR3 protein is CASSTPGQGYEQYF. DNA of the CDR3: TGTGCCAGTAGTACCCCCGGACAGGGCTACGAGCAGTACTTC.

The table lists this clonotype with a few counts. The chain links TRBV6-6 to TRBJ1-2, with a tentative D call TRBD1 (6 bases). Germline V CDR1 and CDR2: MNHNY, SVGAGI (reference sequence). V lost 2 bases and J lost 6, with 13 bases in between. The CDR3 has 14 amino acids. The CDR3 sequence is CASSYPTGRDGYTF. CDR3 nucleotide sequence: TGTGCCAGCAGTTACCCCACAGGGCGGGATGGCTACACCTTC.

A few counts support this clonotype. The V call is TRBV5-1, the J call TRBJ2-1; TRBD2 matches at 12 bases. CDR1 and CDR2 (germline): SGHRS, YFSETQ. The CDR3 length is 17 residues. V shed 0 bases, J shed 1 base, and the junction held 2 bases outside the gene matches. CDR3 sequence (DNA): TGCGCCAGCAGCTTGGGACTAGCGGGGGAATCCTACAATGAGCAGTTCTTC. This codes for CASSLGLAGESYNEQFF. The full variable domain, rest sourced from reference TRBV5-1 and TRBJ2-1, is KAGVTQTPRYLIKTRGQQVTLSCSPISGHRSVSWYQQTPGQGLQFLFEYFSETQRNKGNFPGRFSGRQFSNSRSEMNVSTLELGDSALYLCASSLGLAGESYNEQFFGPGTRLTVL.

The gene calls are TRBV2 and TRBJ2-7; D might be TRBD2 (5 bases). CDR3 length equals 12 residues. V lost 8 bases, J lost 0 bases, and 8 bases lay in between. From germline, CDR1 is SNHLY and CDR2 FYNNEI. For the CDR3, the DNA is TGTGCCAGCCTTGCGGGCTCCTACGAGCAGTACTTC. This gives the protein CASLAGSYEQYF.

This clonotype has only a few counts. The CDR3 region is CASSGPGRRGGTDTQYF. The CDR3 DNA sequence: TGTGCCAGCAGCGGACCCGGTCGGCGAGGGGGCACAGATACGCAGTATTTT. The rearrangement links TRBV28 to TRBJ2-3; D tentatively reads TRBD1 or TRBD2 (5 bases each). V was cut by 6 bases and J by 1 base, with 20 bases left in between. The length of the CDR3 is 17 residues. Germline assignment: CDR1 MDHEN and CDR2 SYDVKM. The full variable domain, rest sourced from reference TRBV28 and TRBJ2-3, is DVKVTQSSRYLVKRTGEKVFLECVQDMDHENMFWYRQDPGLGLRLIYFSYDVKMKEKGDIPEGYSVSREKKERFSLILESASTNQTSMYLCASSGPGRRGGTDTQYFGPGTRLTVL.

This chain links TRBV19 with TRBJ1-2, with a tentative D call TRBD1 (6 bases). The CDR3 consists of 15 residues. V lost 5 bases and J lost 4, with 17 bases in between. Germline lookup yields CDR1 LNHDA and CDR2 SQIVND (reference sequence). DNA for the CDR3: TGTGCCAGTAGTGTCACCAGGGGAGCAGGCTATGGCTACACCTTC. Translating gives CASSVTRGAGYGYTF.

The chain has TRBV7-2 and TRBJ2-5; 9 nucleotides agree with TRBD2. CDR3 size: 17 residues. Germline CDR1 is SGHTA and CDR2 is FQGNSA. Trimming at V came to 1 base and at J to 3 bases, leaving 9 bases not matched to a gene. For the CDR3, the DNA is TGTGCCAGCAGCTTAGTGAGGATGCGGGGGGGAAAAGAGACCCAGTACTTC. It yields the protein CASSLVRMRGGKETQYF.

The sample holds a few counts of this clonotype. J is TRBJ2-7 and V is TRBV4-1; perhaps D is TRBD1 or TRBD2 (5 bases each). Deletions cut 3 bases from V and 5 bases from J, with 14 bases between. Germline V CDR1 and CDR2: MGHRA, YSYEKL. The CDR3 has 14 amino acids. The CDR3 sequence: CASSQLDGADEQYF. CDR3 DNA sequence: TGCGCCAGCAGCCAGCTGGACGGGGCCGACGAGCAGTACTTC.